A single sample gave rise to the 19 T cell receptor beta chains below, sequenced in a study of shared clonotypes between healthy human individuals. Assay used: immunoSEQ multiplex PCR; TCRdb lists only in-frame clones, some missing. Of more than 2,000,000 clones listed, around 90% are singletons. Sequencing used naive CD4+ T cells sorted from blood. The subset is: CD45RA+ positively selected. The receptors originated from a man aged 18-30 years in good health.

The V and J genes are TRBV30 and TRBJ2-5; D perhaps matches TRBD2 (7 bases). CDR1 is GTSNPN, CDR2 SVGIG, per germline (reference sequence). This CDR3 is 13 amino acids long. V was shortened by 7 bases and J by 1 base, with 13 bases between the two germline ends. The CDR3 is CASVRGAQETQYF. CDR3 nucleotides: TGTGCCTCGGTCCGGGGGGCCCAAGAGACCCAGTACTTC.

This chain connects TRBV14 to TRBJ1-1, with D perhaps matching TRBD1 (6 bases). Germline V gene sequence: CDR1 SGHDN, CDR2 FVKESK. The CDR3 loop spans 14 amino acids. V lost 2 bases to trimming and J lost 10 bases, with 17 bases between them. The CDR3 DNA is TGTGCCAGCAGCCAAAGGGGGGCTGGTCACGGAGCTTTCTTT. Its protein product is CASSQRGAGHGAFF.

In DNA form, the CDR3 reads TGTGCCACCAGCAGAGGGGAGCGGGTGCCGTCCTACGAGCAGTACTTC. Its protein product is CATSRGERVPSYEQYF. The chain is built from TRBV15 and TRBJ2-7, with TRBD2 as a possible D gene (6 bases). The CDR3 length is 16 residues. V was pared by 1 base and J by 1 base, with 14 bases between. Looked up from germline, CDR1 is LNHNV and CDR2 is YYDKDF (reference sequence).

The chain carries TRBV14 and TRBJ2-2; 8 bases line up with TRBD1. Germline CDR1 reads SGHDN; CDR2 reads FVKESK. The CDR3 consists of 14 residues. The junction had 6 bases not matched to a gene; V was cut back by 6 bases and J by 6 bases. The CDR3 coding sequence is TGTGCCAGCAGACGAGGGACAGGAGCCGGGGAGCTGTTTTTT. It codes for CASRRGTGAGELFF.

This chain uses TRBV30 with TRBJ2-2, with D hard to call. Germline V gives CDR1 GTSNPN, CDR2 SVGIG (reference sequence). The CDR3 contains 15 residues. The V and J ends lost 2 bases and 6 bases respectively, with 16 bases between them. The CDR3 here is CAWSWGNGRPGELFF. CDR3 sequence (DNA): TGTGCCTGGAGTTGGGGTAACGGACGTCCCGGGGAGCTGTTTTTT.

This sequence joins TRBV5-5 and TRBJ2-1; TRBD2 matches at 10 bases. The CDR3 contains 16 residues. The germline CDR1 and CDR2 sequences are SGHKS and YYEKEE (reference sequence). Unmatched junction bases numbered 8, after V lost 0 bases and J lost 8 bases. The CDR3 DNA sequence: TGTGCCAGCAGCTTGGCTAGCGGGAGAGCTTGGGATGAGCAGTTCTTC. Amino acids: CASSLASGRAWDEQFF.

The sample holds one count of this clone. This chain uses TRBV6-6 with TRBJ1-2; weak D call: TRBD1 (6 bases). CDR1 is MNHNY, CDR2 SVGAGI, per germline (reference sequence). This CDR3 has 14 amino acids. V was pared by 2 bases and J by 5 bases, with 12 bases between. CDR3 in amino acids: CASSYEGTSYGYTF. CDR3 sequence (DNA): TGTGCCAGCAGTTACGAGGGGACATCTTATGGCTACACCTTC.

The chain couples TRBV12-5 to TRBJ1-1; D perhaps matches TRBD1 (6 bases). The CDR3 is 18 residues long. The V end lost 3 bases, the J end lost 4 bases, and 24 bases lay between the germline ends. Looked up from germline, CDR1 is LGHNT and CDR2 is FRNRAP. The CDR3 loop reads CASGFLEKGGVGITEAFF. In nucleotides, the CDR3 is TGTGCTAGTGGTTTTTTGGAAAAAGGGGGGGTAGGAATCACTGAAGCTTTCTTT.

A word on this clone: Different DNA sequences within this sample yield the same CDR3. This rearrangement joins TRBV6-1 to TRBJ2-7; D may be TRBD1 or TRBD2 (5 bases each). This CDR3 has 14 residues. CDR1 MNHNS and CDR2 SASEGT come from the germline V gene. V was clipped by 2 bases and J by 1 base, with 9 bases between them. CDR3 in amino acids: CASSEQGASYEQYF. The CDR3 DNA reads TGTGCCAGCAGTGAACAGGGAGCGTCCTACGAGCAGTACTTC.

This sequence joins TRBV28 and TRBJ2-7; no definite D call. V dropped 2 bases and J dropped 1 base, with 18 bases sitting between them. The CDR3 contains 17 residues. Germline V gene lookup returns CDR1 MDHEN and CDR2 SYDVKM. DNA of the CDR3: TGTGCCAGCAGTTTACCCCGACTTCCAGTTTCGTCCTACGAGCAGTACTTC. It specifies CASSLPRLPVSSYEQYF.

The rearrangement links TRBV10-2 to TRBJ1-6; D gene ambiguous. Trimming pared 10 bases from V and 7 bases from J, leaving 20 bases between. Per germline, CDR1 WSHSY and CDR2 SAAADI. This CDR3 has 15 amino acids. The CDR3 nucleotides read TGCGCCACCGATCGCTCGGCAGCAGACAATTCACCCCTCCACTTT. It is translated as CATDRSAADNSPLHF.

This chain uses TRBV30 with TRBJ1-2; D is perhaps TRBD1 (5 bases). V was clipped by 3 bases and J by 4 bases, with 9 bases between them. The CDR3 consists of 12 residues. Per germline, CDR1 GTSNPN and CDR2 SVGIG (reference sequence). The CDR3 coding sequence is TGTGCCTGGAGCAGGGAAGGCTATGGCTACACCTTC. It specifies CAWSREGYGYTF.

The chain has TRBV5-1 and TRBJ2-2, with TRBD2 matching over 8 bases. This CDR3 contains 15 residues. V shed 4 bases, J shed 5 bases, and the junction held 7 bases outside the gene matches. Germline assignment: CDR1 SGHRS and CDR2 YFSETQ. CDR3 nucleotides: TGCGCCAGCAGCCCGGGACTAGGTCCGACCGGGGAGCTGTTTTTT. It codes for CASSPGLGPTGELFF.

The chain uses TRBV5-1 and TRBJ2-3, with TRBD2 identical over 10 bases. V gave up 4 bases and J gave up 1 base; unmatched junction bases: 6. The CDR3 contains 16 residues. From germline, CDR1 is SGHRS and CDR2 YFSETQ. CDR3 DNA: TGCGCCAGCAGCCAGAGCGGGGGGGCCGGCACAGATACGCAGTATTTT. This sequence encodes CASSQSGGAGTDTQYF.

With regard to this clone: The same CDR3 arises from other DNA sequences in this sample as well. The V gene is TRBV11-2, the J gene TRBJ1-5; 7 nucleotides align to TRBD1. The CDR3 consists of 13 residues. The V and J ends lost 8 bases and 1 base, in that order; junction bases with no gene match: 2. Germline CDR1 SGHAT, CDR2 FQNNGV. CDR3 bases: TGTGCCAGCTCGGGACAGAGCAATCAGCCCCAGCATTTT. Translated, it gives CASSGQSNQPQHF. The full variable domain, with the rest looked up from reference TRBV11-2 and TRBJ1-5, is EAGVAQSPRYKIIEKRQSVAFWCNPISGHATLYWYQQILGQGPKLLIQFQNNGVVDDSQLPKDRFSAERLKGVDSTLKIQPAKLEDSAVYLCASSGQSNQPQHFGDGTRLSIL.

The chain recombines TRBV19 with TRBJ2-1; 9 bases match TRBD2. V lost 3 bases to trimming and J lost 1 base; unmatched junction nucleotides: 4. CDR1 LNHDA and CDR2 SQIVND come from the germline V gene (reference sequence). The CDR3 is 16 amino acids. The CDR3 spells CASSILTSGSYNEQFF. DNA for the CDR3: TGTGCCAGTAGTATCCTGACTAGCGGATCCTACAATGAGCAGTTCTTC. Drawing the rest from reference TRBV19 and TRBJ2-1, the complete variable domain is DGGITQSPKYLFRKEGQNVTLSCEQNLNHDAMYWYRQDPGQGLRLIYYSQIVNDFQKGDIAEGYSVSREKKESFPLTVTSAQKNPTAFYLCASSILTSGSYNEQFFGPGTRLTVL.

J is TRBJ1-2 and V is TRBV5-6; unclear D gene. Between the trimmed V and J ends, which lost 3 bases and 4 bases, there was a span of 16 bases. CDR3 length equals 15 residues. CDR1 and CDR2 from the germline V gene are SGHDT and YYEEEE. CDR3 sequence (DNA): TGTGCCAGCAGCTCCGAGGAGGGAATTAGCTATGGCTACACCTTC. Translated, it gives CASSSEEGISYGYTF.

The chain carries TRBV19 and TRBJ2-3, with TRBD2 matching 10 bases. V was clipped by 6 bases and J by 4 bases; unmatched bases: 7. CDR3 length: 15 residues. Per germline, CDR1 LNHDA and CDR2 SQIVND (reference sequence). This CDR3 is CASRVAGGIADTQYF. The CDR3, as DNA: TGTGCCAGTAGGGTAGCGGGGGGTATCGCAGATACGCAGTATTTT. Full variable domain (remainder filled in from reference TRBV19 and TRBJ2-3): DGGITQSPKYLFRKEGQNVTLSCEQNLNHDAMYWYRQDPGQGLRLIYYSQIVNDFQKGDIAEGYSVSREKKESFPLTVTSAQKNPTAFYLCASRVAGGIADTQYFGPGTRLTVL.

The chain is built from TRBV5-1 and TRBJ2-2; TRBD1 agrees at 9 bases. J gave up 3 bases and V 3 bases, and 6 bases lay outside the gene matches. Germline assignment: CDR1 SGHRS and CDR2 YFSETQ. The CDR3 extends over 16 amino acids. CDR3 sequence: CASSSGTGRHTGELFF. As DNA, the CDR3 is TGCGCCAGCAGCTCCGGGACAGGGAGGCACACCGGGGAGCTGTTTTTT.